Listed here is a single T cell receptor beta chain. Its matching antigen is unknown. Time point meaning: sample taken at primary tumor resection. Frozen PBMC, nontumor lung or tumor provided whole RNA, which was sequenced unsorted. This specimen comes from a study of spatial heterogeneity in lung cancer. Findings and limits, study-wide: Circulating ubiquitous expanded tumor TCRs were observed more frequently at resection than at follow-up.

One entry per CDR3 protein results from TCRdb running MiXCR on the 5' RACE reads. The data contain roughly 50,000 distinct CDR3 sequences, about 7.6% of them seen just once; the ten biggest clones take up 13%. The specimen was PBMCs, collected at surgery. The origin of this receptor is a female donor with early-stage non-small cell lung cancer.

CDR3 nucleotides: TGTGCCAGCAGTCCTCTCACTGGGGGGCTCGGGGAGACCCAGTACTTC. This gives the protein CASSPLTGGLGETQYF. V gene TRBV6-1 combines with J gene TRBJ2-5, with D perhaps assigned TRBD1 or TRBD2 (6 bases each). V lost 5 bases, J lost 5 bases, and 21 bases lay in between. CDR1 is MNHNS, CDR2 SASEGT, per germline. There are 16 residues in the CDR3.